This T cell receptor (beta chain) came from a study of patients and donors after allogeneic stem cell transplantation. This clonotype was counted only a few times. TCRdb passed the RT-PCR reads through MiXCR, listing each CDR3 protein once. The table shows 84,000 or so distinct CDR3 sequences, with about 44% occurring only once. Specimen: blood, either unsorted or a sorted T cell fraction (not recorded which). This clonotype was sampled from a human donor who was either an allogeneic HSCT recipient or a stem cell or donor lymphocyte infusion donor (not recorded which). It is not recorded whose cells these are; they may come from a transplant donor.

The CDR3 is CASSYSGVSNQPQHF. The DNA for the CDR3 is TGTGCCAGCAGTTACTCGGGGGTTAGCAATCAGCCCCAGCATTTT. The rearrangement joins TRBV6-2 or TRBV6-3 to TRBJ1-5; D may be TRBD1 (5 bases). The CDR3 is 15 residues long. Germline loops: CDR1 MNHEY, CDR2 SVGEGT. Trimming took 0 bases from V and 0 from J, leaving 6 bases between them.